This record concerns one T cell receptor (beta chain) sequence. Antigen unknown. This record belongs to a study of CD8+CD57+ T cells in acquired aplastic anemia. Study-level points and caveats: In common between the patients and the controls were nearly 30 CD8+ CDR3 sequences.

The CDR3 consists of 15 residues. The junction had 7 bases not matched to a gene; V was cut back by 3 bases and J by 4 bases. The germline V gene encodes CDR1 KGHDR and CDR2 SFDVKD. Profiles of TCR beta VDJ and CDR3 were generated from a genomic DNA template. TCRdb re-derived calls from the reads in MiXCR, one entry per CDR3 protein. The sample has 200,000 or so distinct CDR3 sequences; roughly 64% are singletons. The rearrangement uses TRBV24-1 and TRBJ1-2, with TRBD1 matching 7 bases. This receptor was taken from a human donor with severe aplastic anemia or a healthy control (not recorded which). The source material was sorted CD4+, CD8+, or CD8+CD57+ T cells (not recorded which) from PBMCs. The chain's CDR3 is CATSDRQGDGYGYTF. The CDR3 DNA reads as TGTGCCACCAGTGATCGACAGGGCGACGGCTATGGCTACACCTTC.